These 25 T cell receptor beta chains were sequenced from one sample in a study of OX40 agonist ivuxolimab in advanced cancers. Assay used: immunoSEQ multiplex PCR; TCRdb lists only in-frame clones, some missing. The sample contains approximately 100,000 clones, roughly 89% of which appear only once. Sample: CD4+ or CD8+ T cells sorted from blood, taken in a trial of the OX40 agonist ivuxolimab. The receptors come from an adult with an advanced solid tumor such as melanoma, head and neck, liver or kidney cancer.

The CDR3 DNA is TGTGCCAGCAGCGACCGGGACAGGGGACAACATGGCTACACCTTC. Its translation is CASSDRDRGQHGYTF. The chain is built from TRBV7-2 and TRBJ1-2; 10 bases line up with TRBD1. CDR3 length equals 15 residues. Germline values: CDR1 SGHTA, CDR2 FQGNSA. Germline trimming cut 5 bases from V and 6 bases from J; bases unmatched to any gene: 9.

The chain carries TRBV13 and TRBJ2-5; D may be TRBD2 (5 bases). The CDR3 is 16 amino acids. V lost 5 bases and J lost 5, with 21 bases in between. Germline V gene data show CDR1 as PRHDT and CDR2 as FYEKMQ (reference sequence). This CDR3 is CASSPRRSGSGETQYF. The DNA for the CDR3 is TGTGCCAGCAGCCCTCGACGTTCGGGATCGGGGGAGACCCAGTACTTC.

Turning to this clone: The sample has other DNA sequences that encode this CDR3 too. V is TRBV5-1 and J is TRBJ1-3; D unresolved. Trimming shortened V by 1 base and J by 0 bases, and 8 bases separated the two germline ends. The CDR3 extends over 15 amino acids. Germline V lookup: CDR1 SGHRS, CDR2 YFSETQ. The CDR3 DNA reads TGCGCCAGCAGCTTGTTGGGGTCCTCTGGAAACACCATATATTTT. Its translation: CASSLLGSSGNTIYF.

J is TRBJ2-7 and V is TRBV27, with 8 positions matching TRBD1. CDR3 length equals 15 residues. Germline values: CDR1 MNHEY, CDR2 SMNVEV (reference sequence). V shed 7 bases and J 5 bases; nucleotides not matched to a gene: 13. CDR3 nucleotides: TGTGCCAGCAAAAAAGGGACAGGTGGAGAGAACGAGCAGTACTTC. Amino acids: CASKKGTGGENEQYF.

The V gene is TRBV5-5, the J gene TRBJ2-1, with D unresolved. Trimming cost V 0 bases and J 0 bases, with 7 bases left between them. The CDR3 consists of 15 residues. In germline, CDR1 is SGHKS, CDR2 YYEKEE (reference sequence). The CDR3 DNA reads TGTGCCAGCAGCTTGGACGAAAGCTCCTACAATGAGCAGTTCTTC. Translated, it gives CASSLDESSYNEQFF.

This rearrangement joins TRBV7-2 to TRBJ1-6, with D uncertain. Trimming took 7 bases from V and 7 from J, leaving 11 bases between them. Germline CDR1 reads SGHTA; CDR2 reads FQGNSA. The length of the CDR3 is 13 residues. The CDR3 sequence: CASTRRTNSPLHF. CDR3 bases: TGTGCCAGCACCCGTCGGACCAATTCACCCCTCCACTTT. Full variable domain (remainder filled in from reference TRBV7-2 and TRBJ1-6): GAGVSQSPSNKVTEKGKDVELRCDPISGHTALYWYRQSLGQGLEFLIYFQGNSAPDKSGLPSDRFSAERTGGSVSTLTIQRTQQEDSAVYLCASTRRTNSPLHFGNGTRLTVT.

The gene calls are TRBV7-2 and TRBJ1-1; D is unclear. CDR1 SGHTA and CDR2 FQGNSA come from the germline V gene. The CDR3 is made up of 14 amino acids. Trimming shortened V by 3 bases and J by 1 base, and 9 bases separated the two germline ends. For the CDR3, the DNA is TGTGCCAGCAGCTTGTCACAGAGGAACACTGAAGCTTTCTTT. It specifies CASSLSQRNTEAFF. Variable domain in full (rest from reference TRBV7-2 and TRBJ1-1): GAGVSQSPSNKVTEKGKDVELRCDPISGHTALYWYRQSLGQGLEFLIYFQGNSAPDKSGLPSDRFSAERTGGSVSTLTIQRTQQEDSAVYLCASSLSQRNTEAFFGQGTRLTVV.

This sequence joins TRBV6-1 and TRBJ1-5, with 7 bases that match TRBD1. J was trimmed by 5 bases and V by 7 bases; bases with no gene match: 5. Per germline, CDR1 MNHNS and CDR2 SASEGT. The CDR3 spans 13 residues. The CDR3 is CASTWTGYQPQHF. The CDR3 DNA follows: TGTGCCAGCACCTGGACAGGCTATCAGCCCCAGCATTTT.

Points on this clone: The same CDR3 can be traced to other DNA sequences in this sample. The rearrangement uses TRBV7-9 and TRBJ1-5, with a tentative D call TRBD1 (6 bases). The CDR3 length is 16 residues. Germline assignment: CDR1 SEHNR and CDR2 FQNEAQ (reference sequence). The ends were cut back, 0 bases at V and 4 bases at J, with 13 bases in the middle. The chain's CDR3 is CASSLATGTGNQPQHF. CDR3 coding DNA: TGTGCCAGCAGCTTAGCTACAGGGACCGGGAATCAGCCCCAGCATTTT.

The gene calls are TRBV9 and TRBJ2-3; 13 positions agree with TRBD2. The CDR3 runs 16 residues. Germline CDR1 and CDR2: SGDLS and YYNGEE. The junction had 1 base not matched to a gene; V was cut back by 2 bases and J by 1 base. CDR3 amino acids: CASSVTSGGRTDTQYF. CDR3 in DNA: TGTGCCAGCAGCGTGACTAGCGGGGGGCGCACAGATACGCAGTATTTT.

The V and J genes are TRBV18 and TRBJ1-1; D is ambiguous. The germline V gene has CDR1 KGHSH and CDR2 LQKENI. The ends were cut back, 6 bases at V and 0 bases at J, with 8 bases in the middle. CDR3 length: 13 amino acids. The CDR3 is CASSEGLNTEAFF. The CDR3 coding sequence is TGTGCCAGCTCCGAGGGCCTGAACACTGAAGCTTTCTTT.

CDR3 amino acids: CASRFTDTQYF. DNA for the CDR3: TGTGCCAGCAGGTTCACAGATACGCAGTATTTT. The V and J genes are TRBV2 and TRBJ2-3, with unresolved D. Germline V gene sequence: CDR1 SNHLY, CDR2 FYNNEI. The V and J ends lost 6 bases and 2 bases respectively, with 3 bases between them. This CDR3 comprises 11 residues.

The chain recombines TRBV7-8 with TRBJ2-3, with 8 bases that match TRBD2. Germline CDR1 SGHVS, CDR2 FQNEAQ. The CDR3 contains 17 residues. The ends lost 1 base at V and 1 base at J; junction bases unmatched: 7. The CDR3 DNA sequence: TGTGCCAGCAGCTTAGTGGGACTAGTTGCAGGCACAGATACGCAGTATTTT. It translates to CASSLVGLVAGTDTQYF.

The CDR3 sequence: CASRGTGNNEQFF. CDR3 in DNA: TGTGCCAGCAGGGGGACAGGGAACAATGAGCAGTTCTTC. V and J are TRBV27 and TRBJ2-1; 9 nucleotides line up with TRBD1. The CDR3 spans 13 residues. Germline trimming cut 6 bases from V and 5 bases from J; bases unmatched to any gene: 2. Germline V gene data show CDR1 as MNHEY and CDR2 as SMNVEV (reference sequence).

This sequence joins TRBV6-6 and TRBJ2-3, with 11 bases that match TRBD1. V shed 5 bases and J 2 bases; nucleotides not matched to a gene: 3. The CDR3 loop spans 15 amino acids. CDR1 MNHNY and CDR2 SVGAGI come from the germline V gene (reference sequence). CDR3 DNA sequence: TGTGCCAGCAGTGAGGGACAGGGGGTCACAGATACGCAGTATTTT. Translating gives CASSEGQGVTDTQYF.

CDR3 sequence reads: CAWEGDSNQPQHF. CDR3 sequence (DNA): TGTGCCTGGGAAGGAGATAGCAATCAGCCCCAGCATTTT. V and J are TRBV30 and TRBJ1-5, with unresolved D. The CDR3 runs 13 residues. The V end lost 5 bases, the J end lost 0 bases, and 8 bases lay between the germline ends. The germline V gene has CDR1 GTSNPN and CDR2 SVGIG (reference sequence).

Here the CDR3 reads CASSSWGTTNEKLFF. The DNA of the CDR3 is TGTGCCAGCAGCTCTTGGGGGACAACTAATGAAAAACTGTTTTTT. This chain links TRBV5-8 with TRBJ1-4; possible D gene TRBD1, 5 bases. V lost 3 bases and J lost 0, with 9 bases in between. CDR3 length: 15 residues. Germline assignment: CDR1 SGHTS and CDR2 YDEGEE.

The V and J genes are TRBV7-2 and TRBJ2-5, with a tentative D call TRBD1 (5 bases). Germline CDR1 is SGHTA and CDR2 is FQGNSA. The CDR3 length is 14 residues. V was cut by 3 bases and J by 5 bases, with 13 bases left in between. The CDR3 coding sequence is TGTGCCAGCAGCTTGGGGCCTATTGGGGAGACCCAGTACTTC. The encoded protein is CASSLGPIGETQYF.

CDR3 loop: CASSSRDTQYF. CDR3 bases: TGTGCCAGCAGCTCTAGGGATACGCAGTATTTT. The V and J genes are TRBV7-2 and TRBJ2-3; D uncertain. Germline CDR1 is SGHTA and CDR2 is FQGNSA. The CDR3 runs to 11 residues. V lost 4 bases and J 6 bases, leaving 5 bases between the germline ends.

About this clone itself: One end of the junction varies from germline; a read error may be responsible. The gene calls are TRBV7-9 and TRBJ2-1; D may be TRBD1 (5 bases). This CDR3 spans 13 amino acids. The germline V gene has CDR1 SEHNR and CDR2 FQNEAQ (reference sequence). CDR3 DNA sequence: TGTGCCAGCAGATTAGTAGGGGTCTATGAGCAGTTCTTC. Translating it yields CASRLVGVYEQFF.

This clone has just one count. V gene TRBV25-1 combines with J gene TRBJ2-7; D gene ambiguous. Trimming took 3 bases from V and 1 from J, leaving 7 bases between them. CDR1 is MGHDK, CDR2 SYGVNS, per germline. The CDR3 has 13 residues. In nucleotides, the CDR3 is TGTGCCAGCAGTGACCCCGATTCCTACGAGCAGTACTTC. Encoded protein: CASSDPDSYEQYF.

The chain links TRBV4-3 to TRBJ1-3; the D is unclear. CDR3 length: 16 residues. Trimming shortened V by 0 bases and J by 0 bases, and 9 bases separated the two germline ends. The germline CDR1 and CDR2 sequences are LGHNA and YSLEER. CDR3 nucleotide sequence: TGCGCCAGCAGCCAAGAAGGACGGATCTCTGGAAACACCATATATTTT. Amino acid sequence: CASSQEGRISGNTIYF.

The chain recombines TRBV27 with TRBJ2-1, with 7 bases fitting TRBD1. V dropped 6 bases and J dropped 8; count of bases not matched to a gene: 7. The germline V gene encodes CDR1 MNHEY and CDR2 SMNVEV (reference sequence). The CDR3 length is 13 residues. CDR3 sequence (DNA): TGTGCCAGCAGGGGACAGACCTGGGATGAGCAGTTCTTC. Residues: CASRGQTWDEQFF.

The chain carries TRBV5-1 and TRBJ2-3; 7 bases map to TRBD2. The CDR3 totals 14 residues. With 4 bases clipped from V and 9 bases from J, the junction kept 11 bases outside the gene matches. Germline V gene data show CDR1 as SGHRS and CDR2 as YFSETQ. The CDR3 nucleotides are TGCGCCAGCAGCCCTGGGACCCCGCGGGGGACGCAGTATTTT. It translates to CASSPGTPRGTQYF. Combining the CDR3 with reference TRBV5-1 and TRBJ2-3 gives the whole variable domain KAGVTQTPRYLIKTRGQQVTLSCSPISGHRSVSWYQQTPGQGLQFLFEYFSETQRNKGNFPGRFSGRQFSNSRSEMNVSTLELGDSALYLCASSPGTPRGTQYFGPGTRLTVL.

The chain employs TRBV4-3 and TRBJ2-1; TRBD1 agrees at 9 bases. The V and J ends lost 1 base and 7 bases, in that order; junction bases with no gene match: 5. This CDR3 contains 15 residues. Germline CDR1 LGHNA, CDR2 YSLEER. This CDR3 is CASSQAGQGRNEQFF. In DNA form, the CDR3 reads TGCGCCAGCAGCCAAGCTGGACAGGGGAGGAATGAGCAGTTCTTC.